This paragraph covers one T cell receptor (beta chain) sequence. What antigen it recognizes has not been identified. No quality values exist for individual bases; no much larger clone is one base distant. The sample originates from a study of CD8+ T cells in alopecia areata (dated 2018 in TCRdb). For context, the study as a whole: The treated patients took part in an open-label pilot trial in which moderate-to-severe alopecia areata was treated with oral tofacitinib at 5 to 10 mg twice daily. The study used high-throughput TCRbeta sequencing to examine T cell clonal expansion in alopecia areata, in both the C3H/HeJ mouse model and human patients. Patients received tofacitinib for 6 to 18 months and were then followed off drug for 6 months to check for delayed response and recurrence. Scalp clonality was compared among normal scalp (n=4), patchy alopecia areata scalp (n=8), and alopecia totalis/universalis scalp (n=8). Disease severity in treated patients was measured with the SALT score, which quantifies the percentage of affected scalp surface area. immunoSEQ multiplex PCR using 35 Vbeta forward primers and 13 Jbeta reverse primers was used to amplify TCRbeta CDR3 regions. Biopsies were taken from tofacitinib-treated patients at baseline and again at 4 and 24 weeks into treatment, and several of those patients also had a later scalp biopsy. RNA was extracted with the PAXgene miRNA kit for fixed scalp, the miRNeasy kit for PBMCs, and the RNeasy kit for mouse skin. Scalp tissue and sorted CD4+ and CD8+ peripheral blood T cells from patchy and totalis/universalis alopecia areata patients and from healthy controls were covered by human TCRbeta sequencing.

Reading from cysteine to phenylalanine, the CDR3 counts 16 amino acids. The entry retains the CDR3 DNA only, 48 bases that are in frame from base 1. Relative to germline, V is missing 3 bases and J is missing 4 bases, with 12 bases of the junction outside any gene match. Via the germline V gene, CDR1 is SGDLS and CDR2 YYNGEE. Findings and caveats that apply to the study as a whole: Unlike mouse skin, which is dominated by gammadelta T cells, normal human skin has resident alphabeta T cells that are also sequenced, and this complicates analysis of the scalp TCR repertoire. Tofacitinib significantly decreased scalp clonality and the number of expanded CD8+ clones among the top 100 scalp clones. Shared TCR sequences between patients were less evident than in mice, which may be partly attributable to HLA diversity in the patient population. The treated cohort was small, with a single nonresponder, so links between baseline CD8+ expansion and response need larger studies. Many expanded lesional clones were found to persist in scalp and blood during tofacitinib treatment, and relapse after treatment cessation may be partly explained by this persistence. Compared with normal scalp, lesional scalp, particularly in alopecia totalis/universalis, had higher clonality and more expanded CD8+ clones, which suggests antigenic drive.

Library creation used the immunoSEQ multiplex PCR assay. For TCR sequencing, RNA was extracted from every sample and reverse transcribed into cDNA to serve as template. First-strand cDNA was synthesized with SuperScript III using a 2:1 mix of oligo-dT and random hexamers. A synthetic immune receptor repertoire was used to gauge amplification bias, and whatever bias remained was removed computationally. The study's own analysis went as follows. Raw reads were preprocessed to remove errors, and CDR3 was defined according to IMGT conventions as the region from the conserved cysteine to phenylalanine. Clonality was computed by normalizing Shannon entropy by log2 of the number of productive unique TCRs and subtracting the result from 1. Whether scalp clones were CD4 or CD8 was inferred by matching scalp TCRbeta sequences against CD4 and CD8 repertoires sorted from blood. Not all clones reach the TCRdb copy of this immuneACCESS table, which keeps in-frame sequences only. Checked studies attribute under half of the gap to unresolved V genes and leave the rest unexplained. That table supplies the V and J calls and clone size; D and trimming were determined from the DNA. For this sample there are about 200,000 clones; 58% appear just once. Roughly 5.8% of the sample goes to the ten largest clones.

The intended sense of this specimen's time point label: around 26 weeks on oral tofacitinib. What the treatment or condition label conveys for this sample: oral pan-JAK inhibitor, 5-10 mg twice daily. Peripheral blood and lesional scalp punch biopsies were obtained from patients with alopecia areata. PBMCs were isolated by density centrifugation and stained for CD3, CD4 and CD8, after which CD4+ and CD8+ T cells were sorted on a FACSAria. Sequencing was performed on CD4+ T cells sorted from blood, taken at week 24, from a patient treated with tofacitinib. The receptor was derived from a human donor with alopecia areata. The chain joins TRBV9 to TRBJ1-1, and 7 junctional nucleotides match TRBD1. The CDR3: CASSAGHGAGGTEAFF. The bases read TGTGCCAGCAGCGCCGGACATGGGGCAGGGGGCACTGAAGCTTTCTTT.